This TCR beta chain was captured in a study of blood T cell repertoires in COVID-19. Germline trimming cut 5 bases from V and 3 bases from J; bases unmatched to any gene: 19. The CDR3 sequence is 19 residues long. CDR1 and CDR2 from the germline V gene are SGHTA and FQGNSA. The protocol was immunoSEQ multiplex PCR, while the TCRdb copy is restricted to in-frame clones and leaves out a portion. The repertoire holds about 280,000 clones, with around 82% as singletons. Material: peripheral blood. The receptor was isolated from a woman in her fifties or sixties who had recovered from COVID-19. The chain has TRBV7-2 and TRBJ2-1; 7 bases map to TRBD2. CDR3 sequence: CASSPRSGLADTDYNEQFF. The CDR3 DNA sequence: TGTGCCAGCAGCCCCCGAAGCGGGCTAGCGGACACGGACTACAATGAGCAGTTCTTC. Full variable domain (rest looked up from reference TRBV7-2 and TRBJ2-1): GAGVSQSPSNKVTEKGKDVELRCDPISGHTALYWYRQSLGQGLEFLIYFQGNSAPDKSGLPSDRFSAERTGGSVSTLTIQRTQQEDSAVYLCASSPRSGLADTDYNEQFFGPGTRLTVL.